The TCR beta chain under discussion was sequenced for a study of T cells in narcolepsy. Study information: Healthy controls were enrolled alongside patients with narcolepsy type 1 or type 2.

Profiled with immunoSEQ multiplex PCR; TCRdb holds only in-frame clones, not every one. This table holds some 20,000 clones, roughly four fifths found once. The CDR3 has 16 amino acids. Germline lookup yields CDR1 MNHNY and CDR2 SVGAGI (reference sequence). V lost 8 bases, J lost 3 bases, and 14 bases stayed unmatched. Points from the study as a whole: Autoreactive clone sequences were missing from some blood memory CD4+ repertoires. Blood of same and different patients, but not healthy controls, reportedly held recurring autoreactive clonotypes.

For this clone: Its antigen is undetermined.

The material sequenced was memory (CD45RA-) CD4+ T cells from blood. The receptor comes from a human donor in good health. The chain recombines TRBV6-6 with TRBJ2-7, with 9 nucleotides matching TRBD1. The CDR3 spells CASGKDGGQGVYEQYF. CDR3 nucleotide sequence: TGTGCCAGCGGGAAGGATGGGGGACAGGGAGTCTACGAGCAGTACTTC.